One and the same sample provided the 17 T cell receptor beta chains below, sequenced in a study of blood T cells in healthy people across ages. Combining a sample-barcoded 5' primer with a J-beta primer mix, a second PCR ran for roughly 7 to 11 cycles. TCRdb ran MiXCR on the 5' RACE reads and lists one entry per CDR3 protein. The profile shows more than 700,000 distinct CDR3 sequences, about 53% of them singletons. Sequencing input: blood. These receptors were collected from an elderly man in good health.

A remark on this clonotype: The junction and the germline gene differ at one end; a read error may be behind it. This chain uses TRBV5-1 with TRBJ2-1; D may be TRBD2 (7 bases). CDR3 length equals 15 residues. Germline V gene data show CDR1 as SGHRS and CDR2 as YFSETQ. Here the CDR3 DNA reads TGCGCCAGCAGCAGGGGAGGGGGGTCCTACGATGAGCAGTTCTTC. Translation: CASSRGGGSYDEQFF.

Regarding this clonotype: Since no conserved phenylalanine or tryptophan closes the CDR3, a read error is the likely cause. The rearrangement links TRBV6-5 to TRBJ2-7; maybe TRBD1 (5 bases). Trimming took 8 bases from V and 4 from J, leaving 18 bases between them. CDR3 size: 14 residues. Germline CDR1 and CDR2: MNHEY and SVGAGI. The CDR3 protein is CASASLPRQYEQYL. CDR3 nucleotide sequence: TGTGCCAGCGCTTCTCTGCCCCGACAGTACGAGCAGTACTTA.

The rearrangement links TRBV28 to TRBJ1-6; D possibly corresponds to TRBD1 (5 bases). The CDR3 covers 16 residues. In germline, CDR1 is MDHEN, CDR2 SYDVKM. V was cut by 3 bases and J by 7 bases, with 16 bases left in between. This CDR3 reads CASSLGGALGNSPLHF. The DNA of the CDR3 is TGTGCCAGCAGTTTGGGAGGGGCCCTTGGGAATTCACCCCTCCACTTT.

The genes are TRBV4-1 and TRBJ2-3; 11 nucleotides agree with TRBD2. V was clipped by 6 bases and J by 6 bases; unmatched bases: 5. CDR1 and CDR2 (germline): MGHRA, YSYEKL. This CDR3 is built from 14 residues. Here the CDR3 reads CASRWTSGSDTQYF. The DNA for the CDR3 is TGCGCCAGCAGATGGACTAGCGGGTCTGATACGCAGTATTTT.

This chain links TRBV9 with TRBJ2-7; D might be TRBD1 (6 bases). CDR3 length: 12 residues. Trimming removed 4 bases at V and 6 bases at J, with 11 bases between. Germline CDR1 reads SGDLS; CDR2 reads YYNGEE. DNA of the CDR3: TGTGCCAGCAGCCCTGGGACATTCGAGCAGTACTTC. The encoded protein is CASSPGTFEQYF.

To note about this clonotype: The junction departs from germline at one end; a sequencing error may be responsible. The chain links TRBV2 to TRBJ2-3; D gene uncertain. Per the germline V gene, CDR1 is SNHLY and CDR2 is FYNNEI. The CDR3 covers 11 residues. CDR3: CASRYTDAQYF. CDR3 DNA sequence: TGTGCCAGCAGATATACAGATGCGCAGTATTTT.

At least ten counts were recorded for this clonotype. This rearrangement joins TRBV29-1 to TRBJ2-3; 11 bases are shared with TRBD2. With V trimmed by 7 bases and J by 0 bases, 12 bases remained unmatched. Germline CDR1 and CDR2: SQVTM and ANQGSEA. The CDR3 has 17 residues. The CDR3 is CSAAGGTSGFSTDTQYF. Here the CDR3 DNA reads TGCAGCGCCGCCGGCGGGACTAGCGGTTTTAGCACAGATACGCAGTATTTT.

The chain carries TRBV28 and TRBJ1-5; D is ambiguous. Germline V lookup: CDR1 MDHEN, CDR2 SYDVKM. The CDR3 loop spans 15 amino acids. Between the trimmed V and J ends, which lost 2 bases and 2 bases, there was a span of 10 bases. The CDR3 sequence is CASSLNWGGNQPQHF. CDR3 coding DNA: TGTGCCAGCAGTTTAAATTGGGGTGGCAATCAGCCCCAGCATTTT.

This chain joins TRBV6-1 and TRBJ2-7; D call uncertain. Per germline, CDR1 MNHNS and CDR2 SASEGT. The V end lost 1 base, the J end lost 0 bases, and 16 bases lay between the germline ends. The CDR3 runs to 17 residues. CDR3 sequence: CASSEGWNPRSSYEQYF. DNA for the CDR3: TGTGCCAGCAGTGAAGGGTGGAATCCCAGGAGCTCCTACGAGCAGTACTTC.

The V gene is TRBV10-3, the J gene TRBJ2-1, with 7 bases that match TRBD2. Trimming removed 2 bases from V and 6 bases from J; junction bases left unmatched: 10. Germline lookup yields CDR1 ENHRY and CDR2 SYGVKD. The CDR3 extends over 16 amino acids. CDR3 DNA sequence: TGTGCCATCAGTGAGGTGGGCGGGAGTACAGTCAATGAGCAGTTCTTC. This encodes CAISEVGGSTVNEQFF.

The chain couples TRBV7-9 to TRBJ1-1, with TRBD1 matching over 7 bases. V shed 7 bases and J 4 bases; nucleotides not matched to a gene: 6. The CDR3 spans 13 residues. Germline assignment: CDR1 SEHNR and CDR2 FQNEAQ (reference sequence). The CDR3 loop is CASTMAGGTEAFF. The CDR3 DNA reads TGTGCCAGCACCATGGCAGGGGGCACTGAAGCTTTCTTT.

This clonotype appeared a single time. This rearrangement joins TRBV11-1 to TRBJ2-5; D may be TRBD2 (6 bases). This CDR3 has 13 residues. Germline V lookup: CDR1 SGHAT, CDR2 FQDESV (reference sequence). Trimming stripped 3 bases from V and 12 bases from J, with 17 bases between. CDR3 sequence reads: CASSLKRDSLEYF. The CDR3 DNA follows: TGTGCCAGCAGCTTGAAACGGGACTCCCTCGAGTACTTC.

V is TRBV29-1 and J is TRBJ2-1; 7 nucleotides agree with TRBD1. Trimming cost V 1 base and J 15 bases; bases outside gene matches: 9. Germline loops: CDR1 SQVTM, CDR2 ANQGSEA. The CDR3 covers 12 residues. CDR3 amino acids: CSVEVGQLPRFF. CDR3 nucleotide sequence: TGCAGCGTTGAAGTGGGACAGCTCCCTAGGTTCTTC.

This clonotype was counted between two and nine times. V and J are TRBV12-3 or TRBV12-4 and TRBJ2-7; maybe TRBD1 (6 bases). This CDR3 has 15 residues. Trimming stripped 5 bases from V and 7 bases from J, with 21 bases between. This chain's CDR3 is CASSPGGTSSGEQYF. CDR3 DNA sequence: TGTGCCAGCAGTCCTGGTGGGACATCCTCGGGGGAGCAGTACTTC.

This clonotype has only a few counts. The V gene is TRBV27, the J gene TRBJ2-7; D remains ambiguous. Germline V lookup: CDR1 MNHEY, CDR2 SMNVEV (reference sequence). The CDR3 consists of 13 residues. V was pared by 5 bases and J by 6 bases, with 14 bases between. CDR3 nucleotide sequence: TGTGCCAGCAGTCTCCGTCGAACATCCGAGCAGTACTTC. Translating it yields CASSLRRTSEQYF.

CDR3 sequence reads: CASSVTPSGTHLNEQFF. The CDR3 coding sequence is TGTGCCAGCAGCGTAACGCCTAGCGGAACCCACCTAAATGAGCAGTTCTTC. The rearrangement uses TRBV9 and TRBJ2-1; TRBD2 matches at 7 bases. After removal of 1 base from V and 7 bases from J, the junction contained 14 bases not matched to a gene. The length of the CDR3 is 17 residues. Germline V gene data show CDR1 as SGDLS and CDR2 as YYNGEE.

This clonotype was counted once. The CDR3 DNA follows: TGTGCCAGCAGCCTTACAGCGACTTACCAAGAGACCCAGTACTTC. Translating it yields CASSLTATYQETQYF. The V gene is TRBV3-1, the J gene TRBJ2-7; no firm D call. The tail of the sequence fits TRBJ2-5 better, so the J call may be wrong. The length of the CDR3 is 15 residues. Germline V gene sequence: CDR1 LGHDT, CDR2 YNNKEL (reference sequence).